What follows are 15 T cell receptor beta chains derived from one specimen sequenced in a study of blood T cells in healthy people across ages. Then a second PCR, running roughly 7 to 11 cycles, was carried out with a sample-barcoded 5' primer and a J-beta primer mix. One entry per CDR3 protein, called by TCRdb with MiXCR from the 5' RACE reads. The sample records nearly 800,000 distinct CDR3 sequences, around 25% being singletons. Separately, the same data were catalogued under a study of T cells of mothers and their children.

Sequencing used blood. The receptors originated from a boy younger than 18 in good health.

This clonotype was counted between two and nine times. The chain links TRBV28 to TRBJ2-5, with D unresolved. Trimming stripped 5 bases from V and 11 bases from J, with 12 bases between. CDR3 length equals 11 residues. CDR1 is MDHEN, CDR2 SYDVKM, per germline. Written as DNA, the CDR3 is TGTGCCAGCAGTAGAATGCGTGAGCAGTACTTC. This codes for CASSRMREQYF.

The CDR3 coding sequence is TGTGCCAGCAGCCCCTACCATGAGAACGTCGGGGGGTTTGGCTACACCTTC. This sequence encodes CASSPYHENVGGFGYTF. V gene TRBV28 combines with J gene TRBJ1-2, with a tentative D call TRBD1 (5 bases). The CDR3 runs 17 residues. Trimming took 6 bases from V and 7 from J, leaving 27 bases between them. Germline-derived CDR1 and CDR2 are MDHEN and SYDVKM.

The chain employs TRBV7-8 and TRBJ1-1; tentative D call: TRBD1 (5 bases). The CDR3 totals 14 residues. Between the trimmed V and J ends, which lost 2 bases and 4 bases, there was a span of 11 bases. Germline CDR1 is SGHVS and CDR2 is FQNEAQ. Here the CDR3 reads CASSLLGGGTEAFF. In nucleotides, the CDR3 is TGTGCCAGCAGCTTATTGGGGGGAGGCACTGAAGCTTTCTTT.

The V and J genes are TRBV7-6 and TRBJ2-2, with 9 bases fitting TRBD1. The germline gives CDR1 SGHVS, CDR2 FNYEAQ. With V trimmed by 5 bases and J by 5 bases, 15 bases remained unmatched. The CDR3 consists of 18 residues. In nucleotides, the CDR3 is TGTGCCAGCAGCGAGCCGGGACAGGGTAAAGGAGGGACCGGGGAGCTGTTTTTT. It translates to CASSEPGQGKGGTGELFF.

This clonotype came up a few times. The rearrangement links TRBV25-1 to TRBJ1-1; D call uncertain. V dropped 0 bases and J dropped 5 bases, with 4 bases sitting between them. The CDR3 covers 12 residues. Germline V gene sequence: CDR1 MGHDK, CDR2 SYGVNS. This chain's CDR3 is CASSEYSTEAFF. DNA for the CDR3: TGTGCCAGCAGTGAATATAGTACTGAAGCTTTCTTT.

The chain joins TRBV3-1 to TRBJ2-1, with TRBD2 as a possible D gene (5 bases). V lost 1 base and J lost 10, with 14 bases in between. Per germline, CDR1 LGHDT and CDR2 YNNKEL (reference sequence). The CDR3 extends over 14 amino acids. The CDR3 sequence: CASSQAAGSQEQFF. The CDR3 coding sequence is TGTGCCAGCAGCCAAGCGGCTGGGAGCCAAGAGCAGTTCTTC.

In this sample, this clonotype turned up once. The chain joins TRBV2 to TRBJ1-4, with D possibly matching TRBD1 (6 bases). This CDR3 contains 14 residues. Deletions cut 0 bases from V and 8 bases from J, with 10 bases between. Germline assignment: CDR1 SNHLY and CDR2 FYNNEI. The CDR3 nucleotides are TGTGCCAGCAGTGAAGCCTGGGGGGCGGAAAAACTGTTTTTT. Translation: CASSEAWGAEKLFF.

This clonotype was detected many times. The CDR3: CASSFRGRQETQYF. The CDR3 DNA reads TGCGCCAGCAGCTTTAGAGGGCGCCAAGAGACCCAGTACTTC. V and J are TRBV5-1 and TRBJ2-5, with D possibly TRBD2 on 5 matching bases. The V gene lost 2 bases and the J gene lost 1 base, with 9 bases spanning the gap. Germline V gene sequence: CDR1 SGHRS, CDR2 YFSETQ. The CDR3 is 14 residues long.

This clonotype came up a few times. The rearrangement links TRBV6-2 or TRBV6-3 to TRBJ2-5, with TRBD2 as a possible D gene (5 bases). The DNA end favors TRBJ2-1, so the J call may be wrong. Germline V gene sequence: CDR1 MNHEY, CDR2 SVGEGT. There are 14 residues in the CDR3. The chain's CDR3 is CAADEGVGWNEQFF. The CDR3 DNA follows: TGTGCCGCGGATGAGGGAGTAGGGTGGAATGAGCAGTTCTTC.

The chain recombines TRBV6-5 with TRBJ2-7; no firm D call. In germline, CDR1 is MNHEY, CDR2 SVGAGI. The CDR3 is 9 residues long. The V end was cut by 4 bases, the J end by 9 bases, with 4 bases between. The CDR3 reads CASSSAQYF. CDR3 DNA sequence: TGTGCCAGCAGTTCAGCGCAGTACTTC.

This clonotype was found a few times. The chain joins TRBV7-9 to TRBJ1-4; 8 bases map to TRBD1. Germline V gives CDR1 SEHNR, CDR2 FQNEAQ (reference sequence). The length of the CDR3 is 14 residues. After removal of 4 bases from V and 6 bases from J, the junction contained 4 bases not matched to a gene. CDR3 residues: CASSSAGGDEKLFF. As DNA, the CDR3 is TGTGCCAGCAGCTCAGCAGGGGGCGATGAAAAACTGTTTTTT.

The V and J genes are TRBV20-1 and TRBJ2-3, with TRBD2 matching over 11 bases. Losses at the gene ends were 6 bases for V and 4 bases for J; bases not matched to a gene: 3. CDR1 is DFQATT, CDR2 SNEGSKA, per germline (reference sequence). The CDR3 is 13 residues long. The CDR3 sequence: CSAIAGGPDTQYF. DNA of the CDR3: TGCAGTGCAATAGCGGGAGGGCCAGATACGCAGTATTTT.

In nucleotides, the CDR3 is TGCGCCAGCCGGGGTCCTAGCCCTACCCTGGCAGATACGCAGTATTTT. This translates into CASRGPSPTLADTQYF. The rearrangement joins TRBV5-1 to TRBJ2-3; a possible D gene is TRBD2 (5 bases). V gave up 7 bases and J gave up 4 bases, with 22 bases separating them. Per germline, CDR1 SGHRS and CDR2 YFSETQ. This CDR3 is built from 16 residues.

This clonotype was seen a single time. CDR3 sequence reads: CASSSRQGGNSPLHF. For the CDR3, the DNA is TGTGCCAGCAGTTCCCGACAGGGGGGTAATTCACCCCTCCACTTT. V and J are TRBV27 and TRBJ1-6; TRBD1 matches at 9 bases. The CDR3 loop spans 15 amino acids. V gave up 4 bases and J gave up 6 bases; unmatched junction bases: 4. Germline values: CDR1 MNHEY, CDR2 SMNVEV (reference sequence).

This clonotype occurred a few times. V is TRBV4-1 and J is TRBJ1-1; D remains unclear. Germline V gene lookup returns CDR1 MGHRA and CDR2 YSYEKL. The CDR3 consists of 14 residues. Trimming shortened V by 3 bases and J by 2 bases, and 10 bases separated the two germline ends. The CDR3 DNA is TGCGCCAGCAGCCAGGTAGAGGGAAACACTGAAGCTTTCTTT. This sequence encodes CASSQVEGNTEAFF.